This TCR beta chain emerged from a study of cytomegalovirus exposure and HLA in healthy donors. Study-wide results and caveats: TCR beta chains associated with HLA were, in a later analysis, more clonally expanded than equally common others. Near-uniform donor sequencing depth was presumed by presence/absence analyses. Most TCRs appeared rarely, but some public TCRs recurred in many donors. Later genetic work tied a missense DCLRE1C variant to beta-chain V and J trimming.

There are a few counts of this clone. Its target is not known. PCR was performed using 60 Vbeta and 13 Jbeta primers. Produced via immunoSEQ multiplex PCR; TCRdb's table is partial and in-frame only. The sample contains about 82,000 clones, over 75% of which appear only once. CDR1 is SGHNT, CDR2 YYREEE, per germline (reference sequence). Trimming took off 4 bases at V and 0 bases at J, with 11 bases between the two ends. This CDR3 is built from 15 residues. This chain connects TRBV5-4 to TRBJ1-3, with D maybe TRBD1 (5 bases). Sequencing used PBMCs. This TCR was sampled from a man aged 50-59 years in good health and CMV-seronegative. The CDR3, as DNA: TGTGCCAGCAGCCTCATGGGGCTCTCTGGAAACACCATATATTTT. It codes for CASSLMGLSGNTIYF.